This TCR beta chain was observed in a study of human T cells and chemical hapten exposure. Study-level results: The formation of large CDR3 similarity clusters by expanded TCRs significantly exceeded that of controls.

This clonotype was seen repeatedly, ten times or more. The antigen is not known. The CDR3 loop spans 14 amino acids. CDR1 and CDR2 from the germline V gene are SEHNR and FQNEAQ (reference sequence). Trimming pared 1 base from V and 3 bases from J, leaving 9 bases between. One entry per CDR3 protein, called by TCRdb with MiXCR from the RACE reads. The sample contains some 49,000 distinct CDR3 sequences, about a tenth of which appear only once. Time point specified: patch test 1, 2 weeks after DPC sensitization. Sample treatment: therapeutic diphenylcyclopropenone sensitization with weekly scalp DPC. Unseparated into fractions, whole blood served as the source from which total RNA was extracted.

Specimen: whole blood, collected in connection with sensitization to the hapten diphenylcyclopropenone (DPC). This sequence joins TRBV7-9 and TRBJ1-1; D call uncertain. This clonotype was obtained from a woman between 45 and 65 years old with alopecia areata. Some clones in this sample may be carry-over from other donors' samples. In nucleotides, the CDR3 is TGTGCCAGCAGCTTAGAGGGCCCTCACACTGAAGCTTTCTTT. Translation: CASSLEGPHTEAFF.